This T cell receptor beta chain was profiled in a study of T cell repertoires in cytomegalovirus infection (dated by TCRdb to about 2019). For the wider study: Alongside well-studied HLA-B-restricted epitopes, the peptide stimulations were aimed at recently identified HLA-C-restricted CMV epitopes, whose presentation resists viral immunomodulation. Donor HLA type was relevant to the analysis, because carriage of CMV infection together with the matching HLA type was indicated by public TCR beta signatures. Study-wide findings and limitations: Cumulative frequency of public TCR beta family members discriminated carriers of CMV infection plus the relevant HLA type in this cohort and an independent approximately 360-donor cohort. In the ex vivo response, HLA-C-restricted CMV-specific TCR beta clonotypes were dominant, and in two of eight donors the single most frequent clonotype came from this HLA-C-restricted group.

As regards this clonotype: Its antigen is unknown. No much larger clone exists at a distance of one base, and base qualities are not known.

The instrument given in TCRdb is Illumina HiSeq 1500. TCRdb applied fastp at Q25 and MiXCR to the public reads, then kept only in-frame beta chains. Merged by CDR3 protein, the rows form single entries marked with the most common genes and DNA. In all, the sample holds around 800,000 distinct CDR3 sequences, and 32% of those were seen once. Under 15% of the sample comes from the top ten. The treatment or condition label on this specimen signifies: in vitro stimulation with specific CMV peptide epitopes to enrich CMV-specific T cells. Including the terminal cysteine and phenylalanine, the CDR3 comprises 17 residues. Only the CDR3 portion is preserved as DNA: 51 bases, with reading frame beginning at the first base. CDR1 MNHEY and CDR2 SMNVEV were looked up in the germline V gene (reference sequence). The V end gives up 4 bases and the J end 7 bases, leaving 16 bases in the junction not matched to a gene.

Recombination linked TRBV27 to TRBJ2-7; TRBD1 lines up with 10 middle nucleotides. The input for sequencing was cultured CD8+ T cells from PBMCs, taken from culture after CMV antigen stimulation. This TCR came from a human donor in good health (CMV status not recorded). Some clones in this sample may be carry-over from other donors' samples. Here is the DNA: TGTGCCAGCAGTTCTCGCCCCCCCGGGACAGGGGTCTCGGAGCAGTACTTC. Its protein reads: CASSSRPPGTGVSEQYF.